This TCR beta chain was captured in a study of PD-1 blockade in classical Hodgkin lymphoma. On the study more broadly: The nivolumab dose that patients received was 3 mg/kg, given intravenously every 2 weeks. Overall study findings and caveats: When nivolumab was started under 1 year after ASCT, patients were excluded. The study reported lower baseline TCR diversity in newly diagnosed patients than in healthy donors.

The method was immunoSEQ multiplex PCR; TCRdb's version includes in-frame clones alone and lacks a portion of them. The sample lists more than 55,000 clones, more than 75% occurring once. Each patient experienced a relapse that followed autologous stem cell transplantation, and brentuximab vedotin exposure varied. Per germline, CDR1 MGHRA and CDR2 YSYEKL. The CDR3 has 13 residues. With V trimmed by 9 bases and J by 4 bases, 8 bases remained unmatched. Comment on this clone: The target antigen is unknown.

V and J are TRBV4-1 and TRBJ1-2; 7 bases match TRBD1. This specimen was peripheral blood mononuclear cells (PBMCs), taken before the second cycle of nivolumab. The TCR originated in a human donor with classical Hodgkin lymphoma. This CDR3 reads CARQGVRSYGYTF. The CDR3 nucleotides read TGCGCCAGGCAGGGGGTTCGTTCCTATGGCTACACCTTC.